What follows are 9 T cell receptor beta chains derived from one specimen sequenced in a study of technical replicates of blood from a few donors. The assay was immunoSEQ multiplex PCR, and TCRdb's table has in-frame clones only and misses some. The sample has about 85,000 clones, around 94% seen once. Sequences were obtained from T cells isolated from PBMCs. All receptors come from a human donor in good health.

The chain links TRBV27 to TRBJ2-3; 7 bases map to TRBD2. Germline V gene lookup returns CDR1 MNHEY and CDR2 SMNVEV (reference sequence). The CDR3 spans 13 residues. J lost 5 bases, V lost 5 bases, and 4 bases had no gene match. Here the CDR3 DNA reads TGTGCCAGCAGTAGGACTAGGCAAGATACGCAGTATTTT. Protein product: CASSRTRQDTQYF.

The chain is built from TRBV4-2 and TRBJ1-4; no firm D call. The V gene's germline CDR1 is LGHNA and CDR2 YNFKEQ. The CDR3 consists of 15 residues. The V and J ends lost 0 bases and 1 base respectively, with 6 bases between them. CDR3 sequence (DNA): TGTGCCAGCAGCCAAGATGGAGGAACTAATGAAAAACTGTTTTTT. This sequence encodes CASSQDGGTNEKLFF.

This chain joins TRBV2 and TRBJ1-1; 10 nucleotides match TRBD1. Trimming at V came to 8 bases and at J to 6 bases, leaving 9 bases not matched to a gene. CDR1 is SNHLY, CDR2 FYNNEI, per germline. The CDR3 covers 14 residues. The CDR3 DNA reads TGTGCCAGCGGACTCCGGGACAGGGGACCTGAAGCTTTCTTT. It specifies CASGLRDRGPEAFF.

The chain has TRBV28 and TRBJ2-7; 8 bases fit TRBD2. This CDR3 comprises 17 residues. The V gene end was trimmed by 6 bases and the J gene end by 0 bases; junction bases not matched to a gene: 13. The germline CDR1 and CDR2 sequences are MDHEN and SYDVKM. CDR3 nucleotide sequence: TGTGCCAGCAGCACTGGGGGGCGGACTAGCCACTCCTACGAGCAGTACTTC. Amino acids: CASSTGGRTSHSYEQYF. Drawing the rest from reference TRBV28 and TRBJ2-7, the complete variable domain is DVKVTQSSRYLVKRTGEKVFLECVQDMDHENMFWYRQDPGLGLRLIYFSYDVKMKEKGDIPEGYSVSREKKERFSLILESASTNQTSMYLCASSTGGRTSHSYEQYFGPGTRLTVT.

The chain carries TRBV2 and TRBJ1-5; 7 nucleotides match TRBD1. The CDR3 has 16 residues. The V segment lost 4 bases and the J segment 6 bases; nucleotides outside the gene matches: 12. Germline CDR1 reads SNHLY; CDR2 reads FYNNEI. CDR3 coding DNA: TGTGCCAGCAGTGGCGAGGGGGCGCTGGTCGGTCAGCCCCAGCATTTT. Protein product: CASSGEGALVGQPQHF.

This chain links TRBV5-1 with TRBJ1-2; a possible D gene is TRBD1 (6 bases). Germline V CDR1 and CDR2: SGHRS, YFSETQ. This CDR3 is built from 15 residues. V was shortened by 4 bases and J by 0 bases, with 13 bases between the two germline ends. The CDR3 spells CASSLDRNSNYGYTF. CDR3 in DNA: TGCGCCAGCAGCCTGGACAGAAATTCTAACTATGGCTACACCTTC.

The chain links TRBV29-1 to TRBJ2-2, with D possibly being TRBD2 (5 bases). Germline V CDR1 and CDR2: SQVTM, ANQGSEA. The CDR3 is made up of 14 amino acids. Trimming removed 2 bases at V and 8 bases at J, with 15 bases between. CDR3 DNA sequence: TGCAGCGTTGAATTAGAGGGCCATACAGGGGAGCTGTTTTTT. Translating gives CSVELEGHTGELFF.

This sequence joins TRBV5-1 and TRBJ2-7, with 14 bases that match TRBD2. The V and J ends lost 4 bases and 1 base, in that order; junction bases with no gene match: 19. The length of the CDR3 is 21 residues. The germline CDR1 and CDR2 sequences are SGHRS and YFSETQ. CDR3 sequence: CASSRSSGTSGSFPRSYEQYF. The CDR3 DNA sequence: TGCGCCAGCAGCCGGAGTAGTGGGACTAGCGGGAGCTTTCCTCGTTCCTACGAGCAGTACTTC.

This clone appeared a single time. The CDR3 DNA sequence: TGTGCCAGCAGTTACTCTATCAGGGGCTATGGAAACACCATATATTTT. Translating it yields CASSYSIRGYGNTIYF. The chain joins TRBV6-6 to TRBJ1-3; the D gene is possibly TRBD1 (6 bases). The CDR3 extends over 16 amino acids. V lost 0 bases to trimming and J lost 3 bases, with 12 bases between them. Germline assignment: CDR1 MNHNY and CDR2 SVGAGI (reference sequence).